This T cell receptor beta chain originates from a study of PD-L1 blockade in urothelial cancer. Turning to the study itself: The patients had undergone anywhere from 0 to 3 prior chemotherapy regimens. The researchers analyzed blood 3 weeks (second dose) and 6 weeks after treatment start.

Time point noted: peripheral blood 6 weeks after treatment start. The CDR3 is 12 amino acids. CDR1 and CDR2 from the germline V gene are MNHNS and SASEGT. Trimming removed 3 bases from V and 7 bases from J, with 9 bases in between. TCRdb's copy holds only in-frame clones and misses some; the assay was immunoSEQ multiplex PCR. The sample has 42,000 or so clones; approximately 82% are singletons. This chain links TRBV6-1 with TRBJ2-5; TRBD2 might be the D (5 bases). Sequenced here: PBMCs, sampled around atezolizumab (anti-PD-L1) treatment. The sequence derives from a man between 60 and 70 years old with urothelial cancer. The chain's CDR3 is CASSDGLRTQYF. CDR3 in DNA: TGTGCCAGCAGTGACGGACTGCGGACCCAGTACTTC.